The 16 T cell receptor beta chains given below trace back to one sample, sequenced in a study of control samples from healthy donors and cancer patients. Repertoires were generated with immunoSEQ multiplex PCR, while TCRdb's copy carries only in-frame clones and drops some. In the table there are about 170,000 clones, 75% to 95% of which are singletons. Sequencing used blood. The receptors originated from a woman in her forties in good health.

CDR3 sequence (DNA): TGTGCCAGCAGCCAAGAGGAGGGGGCGCAGGAGCAGTACTTC. Translating it yields CASSQEEGAQEQYF. This chain joins TRBV3-1 (or the pseudogene TRBV3-2) and TRBJ2-7; D may be TRBD1 (7 bases). The CDR3 sequence is 14 residues long. The ends were cut back, 0 bases at V and 7 bases at J, with 13 bases in the middle. CDR1 is LGHDT and CDR2 is YNNKEL in the germline V gene (reference sequence).

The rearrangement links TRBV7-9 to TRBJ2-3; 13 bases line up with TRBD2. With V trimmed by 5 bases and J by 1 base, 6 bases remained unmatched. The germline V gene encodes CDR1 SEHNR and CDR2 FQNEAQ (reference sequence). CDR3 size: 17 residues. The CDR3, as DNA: TGTGCCAGCAGCCCCTATGGACTAGCGGGGGGCACAGATACGCAGTATTTT. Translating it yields CASSPYGLAGGTDTQYF.

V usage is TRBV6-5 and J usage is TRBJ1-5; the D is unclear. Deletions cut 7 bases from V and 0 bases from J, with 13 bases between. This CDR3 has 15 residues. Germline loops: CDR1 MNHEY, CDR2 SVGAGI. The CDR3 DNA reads TGTGCCAGCATCATGGAAATATATAGCAATCAGCCCCAGCATTTT. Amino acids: CASIMEIYSNQPQHF.

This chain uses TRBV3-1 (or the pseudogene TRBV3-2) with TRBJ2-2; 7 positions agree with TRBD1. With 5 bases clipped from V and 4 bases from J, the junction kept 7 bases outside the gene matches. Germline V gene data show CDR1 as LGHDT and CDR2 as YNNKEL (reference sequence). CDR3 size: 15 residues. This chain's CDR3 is CASSETGTATGELFF. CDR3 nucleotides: TGTGCCAGCAGCGAGACCGGGACAGCCACCGGGGAGCTGTTTTTT.

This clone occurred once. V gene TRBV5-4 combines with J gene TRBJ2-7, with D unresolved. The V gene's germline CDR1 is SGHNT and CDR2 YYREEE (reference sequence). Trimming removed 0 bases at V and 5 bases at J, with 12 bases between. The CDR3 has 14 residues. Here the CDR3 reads CASSLAGVADEQYF. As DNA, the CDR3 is TGTGCCAGCAGCTTGGCGGGTGTTGCCGACGAGCAGTACTTC.

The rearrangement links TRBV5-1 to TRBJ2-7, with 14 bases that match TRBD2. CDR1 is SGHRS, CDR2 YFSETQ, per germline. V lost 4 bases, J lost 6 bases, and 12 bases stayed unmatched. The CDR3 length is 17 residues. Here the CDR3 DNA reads TGCGCCAGCAGCATTGGGACTAGCGGGGGCCCCGCTGGCGAGCAGTACTTC. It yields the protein CASSIGTSGGPAGEQYF.

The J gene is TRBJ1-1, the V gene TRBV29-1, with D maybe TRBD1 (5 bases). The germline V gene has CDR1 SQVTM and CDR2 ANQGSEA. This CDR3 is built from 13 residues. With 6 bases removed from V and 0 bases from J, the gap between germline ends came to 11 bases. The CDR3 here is CSVAGVMNTEAFF. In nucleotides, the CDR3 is TGCAGCGTGGCGGGGGTCATGAACACTGAAGCTTTCTTT.

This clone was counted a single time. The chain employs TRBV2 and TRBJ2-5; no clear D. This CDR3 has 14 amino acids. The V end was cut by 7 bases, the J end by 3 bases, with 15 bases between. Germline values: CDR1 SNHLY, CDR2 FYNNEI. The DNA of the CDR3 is TGTGCCAGCATGCACTCGCTAAACGAAGAGACCCAGTACTTC. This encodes CASMHSLNEETQYF.

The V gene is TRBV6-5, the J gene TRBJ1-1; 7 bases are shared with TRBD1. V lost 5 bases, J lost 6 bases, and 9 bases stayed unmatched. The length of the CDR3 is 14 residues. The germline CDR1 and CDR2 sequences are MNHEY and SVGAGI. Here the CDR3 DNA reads TGTGCCAGCAGTCCACAGGGGAAGGGTCCTGAAGCTTTCTTT. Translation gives CASSPQGKGPEAFF.

CDR3 nucleotides: TGCAGTGCTAGTCCAGGGGAGCGGATCGGGGAGCTGTTTTTT. Translation gives CSASPGERIGELFF. This chain uses TRBV20-1 with TRBJ2-2; possible D gene TRBD1, 6 bases. Germline CDR1 DFQATT, CDR2 SNEGSKA (reference sequence). The V gene lost 3 bases and the J gene lost 7 bases, with 15 bases spanning the gap. CDR3 size: 14 residues.

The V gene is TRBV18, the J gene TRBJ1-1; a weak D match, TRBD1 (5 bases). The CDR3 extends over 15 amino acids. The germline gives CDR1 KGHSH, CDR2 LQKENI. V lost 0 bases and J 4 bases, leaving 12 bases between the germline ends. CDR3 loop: CASSPPGRAGTEAFF. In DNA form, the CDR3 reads TGTGCCAGCTCACCACCTGGCAGGGCGGGCACTGAAGCTTTCTTT.

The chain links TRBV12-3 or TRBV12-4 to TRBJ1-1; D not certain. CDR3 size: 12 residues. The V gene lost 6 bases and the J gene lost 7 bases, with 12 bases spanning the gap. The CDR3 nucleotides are TGTGCCAGCAGGAGCCGTGTCCATGAAGCTTTCTTT. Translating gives CASRSRVHEAFF.

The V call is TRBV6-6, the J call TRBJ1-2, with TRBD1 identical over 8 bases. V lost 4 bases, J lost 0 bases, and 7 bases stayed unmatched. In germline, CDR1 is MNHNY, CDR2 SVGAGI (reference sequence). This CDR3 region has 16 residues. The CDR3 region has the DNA TGTGCCAGCAGTTCTCAGGGGGCCGGGACTAACTATGGCTACACCTTC. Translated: CASSSQGAGTNYGYTF.

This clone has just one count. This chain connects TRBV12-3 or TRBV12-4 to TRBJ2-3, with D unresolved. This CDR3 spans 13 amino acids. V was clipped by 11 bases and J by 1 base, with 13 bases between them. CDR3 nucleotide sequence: TGTGCCTGCCGATCCTCGGGCACAGATACGCAGTATTTT. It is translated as CACRSSGTDTQYF.

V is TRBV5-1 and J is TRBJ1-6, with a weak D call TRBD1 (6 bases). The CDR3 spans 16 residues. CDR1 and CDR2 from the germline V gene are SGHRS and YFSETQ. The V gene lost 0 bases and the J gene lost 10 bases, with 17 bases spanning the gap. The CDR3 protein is CASSLESETQGSPLHF. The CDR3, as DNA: TGCGCCAGCAGCTTGGAGTCAGAAACCCAGGGGTCACCCCTCCACTTT.

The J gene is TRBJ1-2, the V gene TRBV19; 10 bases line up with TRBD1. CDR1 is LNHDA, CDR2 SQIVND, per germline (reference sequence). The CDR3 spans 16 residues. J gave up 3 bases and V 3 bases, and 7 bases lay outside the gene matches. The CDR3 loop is CASSIPGDRGDYGYTF. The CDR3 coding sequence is TGTGCCAGTAGTATCCCCGGGGACAGGGGTGACTATGGCTACACCTTC. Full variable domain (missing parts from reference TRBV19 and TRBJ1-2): DGGITQSPKYLFRKEGQNVTLSCEQNLNHDAMYWYRQDPGQGLRLIYYSQIVNDFQKGDIAEGYSVSREKKESFPLTVTSAQKNPTAFYLCASSIPGDRGDYGYTFGSGTRLTVV.